Sequencing of this T cell receptor (beta chain) was carried out in a study of blood T cell repertoires in COVID-19. Study context: Both acute and convalescent COVID-19 samples were obtained from the United States, Italy and Spain.

This CDR3 is 16 amino acids long. Looked up from germline, CDR1 is SGHAT and CDR2 is FQNNGV. V was clipped by 3 bases and J by 3 bases; unmatched bases: 3. Some clones are missing from TCRdb's copy, which holds only in-frame ones; the method was immunoSEQ multiplex PCR. The sample lists around 59,000 clones; approximately 80% were seen once. This receptor was taken from a man older than 75 with acute or convalescent COVID-19. The chain employs TRBV11-2 and TRBJ2-6; 9 bases line up with TRBD2. Sequences were obtained from peripheral blood. The CDR3 DNA follows: TGTGCCAGCAGCTTGGGTAGCGGGGGTGGGGCCAACGTCCTGACTTTC. It is translated as CASSLGSGGGANVLTF.